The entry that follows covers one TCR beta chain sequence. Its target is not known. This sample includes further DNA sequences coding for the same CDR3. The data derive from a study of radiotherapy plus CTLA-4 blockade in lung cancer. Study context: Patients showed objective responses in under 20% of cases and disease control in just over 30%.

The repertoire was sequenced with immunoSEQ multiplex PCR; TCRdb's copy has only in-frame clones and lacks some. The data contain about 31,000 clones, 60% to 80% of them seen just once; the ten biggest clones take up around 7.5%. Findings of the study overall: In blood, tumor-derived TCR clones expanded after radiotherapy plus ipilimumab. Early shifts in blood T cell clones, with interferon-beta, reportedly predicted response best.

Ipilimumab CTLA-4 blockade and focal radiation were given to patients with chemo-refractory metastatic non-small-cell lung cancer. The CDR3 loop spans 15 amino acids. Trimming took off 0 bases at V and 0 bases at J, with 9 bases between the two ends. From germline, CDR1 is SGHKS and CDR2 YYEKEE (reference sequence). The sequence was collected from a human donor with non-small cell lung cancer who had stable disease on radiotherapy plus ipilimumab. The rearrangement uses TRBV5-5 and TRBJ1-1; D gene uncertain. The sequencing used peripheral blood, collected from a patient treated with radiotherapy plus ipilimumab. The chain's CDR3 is CASSLGRNMNTEAFF. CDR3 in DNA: TGTGCCAGCAGCTTGGGGCGGAACATGAACACTGAAGCTTTCTTT. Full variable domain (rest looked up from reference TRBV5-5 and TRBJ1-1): DAGVTQSPTHLIKTRGQQVTLRCSPISGHKSVSWYQQVLGQGPQFIFQYYEKEERGRGNFPDRFSARQFPNYSSELNVNALLLGDSALYLCASSLGRNMNTEAFFGQGTRLTVV.